Listed here is a single TCR beta chain. V lost 2 bases to trimming and J lost 5 bases, with 18 bases between them. Germline CDR1 and CDR2: SQVTM and ANQGSEA. This CDR3 is 15 amino acids long. The cohort comprised adults aged roughly 18 to 95 years residing in 24 US areas. All recovered Cohort 3 donors got two negative PCRs, got clearance, or saw symptom resolution. The sample is drawn from a study of blood T cell repertoires in COVID-19. Study-wide context: COVID-19 samples from acute and convalescent phases originated in the United States, Italy and Spain. T cells, B-cell-depleted T cells, or PBMCs supplied cDNA or gDNA.

Clones were read by immunoSEQ multiplex PCR, and TCRdb kept only the in-frame ones, dropping some. The sample consists of approximately 310,000 clones, 70% to 90% of them appearing once. The TCR was taken from a man younger than 40 who had recovered from COVID-19. The chain links TRBV29-1 to TRBJ1-1, with D perhaps TRBD1 (5 bases). Sequences were obtained from PBMCs or T cells enriched from blood (not recorded which). CDR3 residues: CSVENPRGVGTEAFF. The CDR3 region has the DNA TGCAGCGTTGAAAACCCCCGGGGGGTCGGGACTGAAGCTTTCTTT. Combining the CDR3 with reference TRBV29-1 and TRBJ1-1 gives the whole variable domain SAVISQKPSRDICQRGTSLTIQCQVDSQVTMMFWYRQQPGQSLTLIATANQGSEATYESGFVIDKFPISRPNLTFSTLTVSNMSPEDSSIYLCSVENPRGVGTEAFFGQGTRLTVV.